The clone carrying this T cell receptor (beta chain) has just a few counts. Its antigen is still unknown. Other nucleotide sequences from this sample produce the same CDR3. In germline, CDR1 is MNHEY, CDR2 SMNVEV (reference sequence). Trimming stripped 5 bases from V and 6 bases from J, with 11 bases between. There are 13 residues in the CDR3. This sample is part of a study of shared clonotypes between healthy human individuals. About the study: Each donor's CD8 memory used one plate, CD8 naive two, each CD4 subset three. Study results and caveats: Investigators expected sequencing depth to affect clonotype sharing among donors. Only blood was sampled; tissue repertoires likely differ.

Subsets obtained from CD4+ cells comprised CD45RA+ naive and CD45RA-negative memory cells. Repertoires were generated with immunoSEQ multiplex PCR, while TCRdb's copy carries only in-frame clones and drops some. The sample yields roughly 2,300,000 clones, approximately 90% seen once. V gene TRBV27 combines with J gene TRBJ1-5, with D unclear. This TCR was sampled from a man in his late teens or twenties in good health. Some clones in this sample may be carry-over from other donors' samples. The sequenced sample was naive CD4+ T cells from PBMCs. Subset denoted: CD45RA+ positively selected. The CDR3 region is CASSPSLGQPQHF. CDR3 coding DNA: TGTGCCAGCAGTCCCTCCCTGGGTCAGCCCCAGCATTTT.